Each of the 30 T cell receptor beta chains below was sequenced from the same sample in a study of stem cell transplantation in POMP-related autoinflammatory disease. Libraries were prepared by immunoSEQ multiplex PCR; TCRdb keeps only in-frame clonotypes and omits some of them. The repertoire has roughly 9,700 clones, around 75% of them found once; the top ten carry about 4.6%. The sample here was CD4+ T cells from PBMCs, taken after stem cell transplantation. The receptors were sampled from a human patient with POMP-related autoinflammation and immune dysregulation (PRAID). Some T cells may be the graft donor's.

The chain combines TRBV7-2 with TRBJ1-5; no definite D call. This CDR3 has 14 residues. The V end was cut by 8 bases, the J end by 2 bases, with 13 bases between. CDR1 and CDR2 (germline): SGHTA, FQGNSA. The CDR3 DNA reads TGTGCCAGCGCAGAGAGGGTTGGCAATCAGCCCCAGCATTTT. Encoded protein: CASAERVGNQPQHF.

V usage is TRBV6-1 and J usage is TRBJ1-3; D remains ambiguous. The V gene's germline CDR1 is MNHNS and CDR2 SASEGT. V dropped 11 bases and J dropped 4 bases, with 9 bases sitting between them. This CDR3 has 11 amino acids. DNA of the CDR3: TGTGCCCACTCGCCAGGAAACACCATATATTTT. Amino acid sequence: CAHSPGNTIYF.

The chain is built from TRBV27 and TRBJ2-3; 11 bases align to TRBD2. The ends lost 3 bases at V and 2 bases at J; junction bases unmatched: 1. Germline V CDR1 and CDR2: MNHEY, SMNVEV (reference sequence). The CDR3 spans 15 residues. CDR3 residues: CASSLGLADTDTQYF. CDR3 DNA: TGTGCCAGCAGTTTGGGACTAGCGGACACAGATACGCAGTATTTT.

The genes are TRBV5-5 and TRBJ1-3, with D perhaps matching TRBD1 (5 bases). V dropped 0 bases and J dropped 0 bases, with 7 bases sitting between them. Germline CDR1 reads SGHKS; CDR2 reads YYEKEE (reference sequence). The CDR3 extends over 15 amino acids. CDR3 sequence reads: CASSLEGTSGNTIYF. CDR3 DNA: TGTGCCAGCAGCTTGGAAGGGACCTCTGGAAACACCATATATTTT.

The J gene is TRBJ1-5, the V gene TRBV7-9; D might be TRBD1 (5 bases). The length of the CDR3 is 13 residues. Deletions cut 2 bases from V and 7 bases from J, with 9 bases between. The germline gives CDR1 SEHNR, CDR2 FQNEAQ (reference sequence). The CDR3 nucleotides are TGTGCCAGCAGCTTAAAGGGACCGCAGCCCCAGCATTTT. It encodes CASSLKGPQPQHF.

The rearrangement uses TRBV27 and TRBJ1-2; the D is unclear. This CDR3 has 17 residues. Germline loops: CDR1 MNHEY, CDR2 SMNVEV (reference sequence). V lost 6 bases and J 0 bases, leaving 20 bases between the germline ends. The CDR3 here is CASSPREGIATNYGYTF. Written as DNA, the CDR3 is TGTGCCAGCAGCCCCCGGGAAGGGATAGCTACTAACTATGGCTACACCTTC.

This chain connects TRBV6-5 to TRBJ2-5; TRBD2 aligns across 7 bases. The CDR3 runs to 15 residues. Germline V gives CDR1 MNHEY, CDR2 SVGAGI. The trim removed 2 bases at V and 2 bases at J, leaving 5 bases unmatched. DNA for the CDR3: TGTGCCAGCAGTTACCGAGCGGGGCCACAAGAGACCCAGTACTTC. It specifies CASSYRAGPQETQYF.

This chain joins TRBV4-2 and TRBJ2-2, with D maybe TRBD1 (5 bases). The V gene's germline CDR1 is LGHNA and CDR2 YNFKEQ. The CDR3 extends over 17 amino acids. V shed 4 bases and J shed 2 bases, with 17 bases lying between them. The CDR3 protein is CASSLRTPPLNTGELFF. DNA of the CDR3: TGTGCCAGCAGCCTTCGGACACCACCCTTAAACACCGGGGAGCTGTTTTTT.

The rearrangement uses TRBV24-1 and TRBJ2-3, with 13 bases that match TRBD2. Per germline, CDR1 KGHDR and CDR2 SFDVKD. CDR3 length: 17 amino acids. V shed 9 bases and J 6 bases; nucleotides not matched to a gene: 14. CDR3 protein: CATGAGTSGDGGDTQYF. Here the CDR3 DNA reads TGTGCCACCGGGGCTGGGACTAGCGGGGATGGGGGGGATACGCAGTATTTT.

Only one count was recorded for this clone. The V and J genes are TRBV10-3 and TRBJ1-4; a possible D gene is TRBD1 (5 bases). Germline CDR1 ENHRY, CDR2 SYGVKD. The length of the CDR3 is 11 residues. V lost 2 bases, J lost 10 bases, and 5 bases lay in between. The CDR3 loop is CAISEGTKLFF. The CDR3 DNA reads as TGTGCCATCAGTGAGGGGACAAAACTGTTTTTT.

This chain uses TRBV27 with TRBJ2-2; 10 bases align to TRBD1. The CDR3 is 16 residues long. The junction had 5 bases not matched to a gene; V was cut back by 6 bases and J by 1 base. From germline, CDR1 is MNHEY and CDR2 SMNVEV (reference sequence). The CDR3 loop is CASSRDRGQNTGELFF. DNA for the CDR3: TGTGCCAGCAGCCGGGACAGGGGTCAGAACACCGGGGAGCTGTTTTTT.

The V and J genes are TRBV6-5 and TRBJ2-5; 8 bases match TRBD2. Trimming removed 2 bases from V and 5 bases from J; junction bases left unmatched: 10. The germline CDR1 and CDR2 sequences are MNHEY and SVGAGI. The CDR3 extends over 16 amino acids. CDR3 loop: CASSYGGGLGMETQYF. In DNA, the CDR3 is TGTGCCAGCAGTTACGGGGGGGGACTAGGGATGGAGACCCAGTACTTC.

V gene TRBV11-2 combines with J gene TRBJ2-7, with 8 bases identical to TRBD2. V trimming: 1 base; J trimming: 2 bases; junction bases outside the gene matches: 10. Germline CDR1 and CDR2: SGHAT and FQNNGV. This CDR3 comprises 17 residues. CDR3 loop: CASSLGPHAGGAYEQYF. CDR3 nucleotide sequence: TGTGCCAGCAGCTTAGGCCCCCATGCGGGAGGCGCCTACGAGCAGTACTTC.

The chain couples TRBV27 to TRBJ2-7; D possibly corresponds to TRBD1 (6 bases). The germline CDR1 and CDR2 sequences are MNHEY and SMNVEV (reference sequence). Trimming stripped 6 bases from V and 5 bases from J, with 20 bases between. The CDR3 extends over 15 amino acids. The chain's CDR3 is CASSPFTGIGDEQYF. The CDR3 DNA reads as TGTGCCAGCAGCCCCTTCACAGGGATCGGGGACGAGCAGTACTTC.

The CDR3 nucleotides are TGCGCCAGCAGCCGGGGGCAGGGGTCATCCACAGATACGCAGTATTTT. Translation gives CASSRGQGSSTDTQYF. This chain links TRBV23-1 with TRBJ2-3; D possibly uses TRBD1 or TRBD2 (6 bases each). TRBV23-1 is marked as an open reading frame, function uncertain. This CDR3 comprises 16 residues. Trimming left V 6 bases short and J 2 bases short, with 18 bases between.

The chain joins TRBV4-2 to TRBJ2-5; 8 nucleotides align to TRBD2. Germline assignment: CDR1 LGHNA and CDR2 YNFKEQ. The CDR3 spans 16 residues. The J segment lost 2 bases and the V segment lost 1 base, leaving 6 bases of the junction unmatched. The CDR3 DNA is TGTGCCAGCAGCCAAGGTGAGGGACTAGTTCAAGAGACCCAGTACTTC. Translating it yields CASSQGEGLVQETQYF.

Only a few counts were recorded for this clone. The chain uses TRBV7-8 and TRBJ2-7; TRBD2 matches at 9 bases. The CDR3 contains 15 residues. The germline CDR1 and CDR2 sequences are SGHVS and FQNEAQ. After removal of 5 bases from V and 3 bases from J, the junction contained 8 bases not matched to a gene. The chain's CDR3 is CASSPRGLAYYEQYF. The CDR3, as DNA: TGTGCCAGCAGCCCCCGGGGACTAGCTTACTACGAGCAGTACTTC. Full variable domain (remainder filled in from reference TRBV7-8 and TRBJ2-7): GAGVSQSPRYKVAKRGQDVALRCDPISGHVSLFWYQQALGQGPEFLTYFQNEAQLDKSGLPSDRFFAERPEGSVSTLKIQRTQQEDSAVYLCASSPRGLAYYEQYFGPGTRLTVT.

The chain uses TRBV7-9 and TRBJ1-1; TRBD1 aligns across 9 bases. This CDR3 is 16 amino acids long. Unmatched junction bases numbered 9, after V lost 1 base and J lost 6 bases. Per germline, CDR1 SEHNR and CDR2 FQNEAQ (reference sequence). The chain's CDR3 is CASSLGRTGVKAEAFF. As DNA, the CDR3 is TGTGCCAGCAGCTTAGGACGGACAGGGGTAAAGGCTGAAGCTTTCTTT.

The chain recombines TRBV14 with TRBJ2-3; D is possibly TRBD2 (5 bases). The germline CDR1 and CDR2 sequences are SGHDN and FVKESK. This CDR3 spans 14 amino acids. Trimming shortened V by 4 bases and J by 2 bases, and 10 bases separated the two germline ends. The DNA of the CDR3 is TGTGCCAGCAGCCCTACTAGTATCACAGATACGCAGTATTTT. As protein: CASSPTSITDTQYF.

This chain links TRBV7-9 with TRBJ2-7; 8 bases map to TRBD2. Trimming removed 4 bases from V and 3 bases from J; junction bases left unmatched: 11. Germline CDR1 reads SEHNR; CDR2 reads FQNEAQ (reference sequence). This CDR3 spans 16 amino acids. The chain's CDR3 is CASSSPGTRVGYEQYF. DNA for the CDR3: TGTGCCAGCAGCTCACCCGGGACTAGGGTTGGCTACGAGCAGTACTTC.

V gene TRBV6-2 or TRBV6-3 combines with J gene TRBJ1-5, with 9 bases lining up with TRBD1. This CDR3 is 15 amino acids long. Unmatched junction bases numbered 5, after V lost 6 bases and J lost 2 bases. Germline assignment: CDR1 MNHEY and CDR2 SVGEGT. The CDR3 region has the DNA TGTGCCAGCAGCTCCACAGGGGGCGGCAATCAGCCCCAGCATTTT. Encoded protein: CASSSTGGGNQPQHF.

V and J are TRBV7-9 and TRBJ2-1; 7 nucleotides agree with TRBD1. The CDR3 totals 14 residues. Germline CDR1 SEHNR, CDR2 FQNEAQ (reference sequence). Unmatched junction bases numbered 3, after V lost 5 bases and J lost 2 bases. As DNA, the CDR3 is TGTGCCAGCAGCCAGCAGGGGGCCTACAATGAGCAGTTCTTC. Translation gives CASSQQGAYNEQFF.

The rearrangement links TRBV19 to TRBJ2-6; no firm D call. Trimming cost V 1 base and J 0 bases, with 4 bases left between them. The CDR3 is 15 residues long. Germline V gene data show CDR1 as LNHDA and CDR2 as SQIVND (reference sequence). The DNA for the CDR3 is TGTGCCAGTAGTATAGGCTTCTCTGGGGCCAACGTCCTGACTTTC. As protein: CASSIGFSGANVLTF.

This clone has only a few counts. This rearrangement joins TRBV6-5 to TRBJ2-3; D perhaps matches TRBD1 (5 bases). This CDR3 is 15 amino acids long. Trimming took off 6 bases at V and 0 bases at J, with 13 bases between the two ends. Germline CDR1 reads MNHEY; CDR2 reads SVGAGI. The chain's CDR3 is CASRGQLKSTDTQYF. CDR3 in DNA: TGTGCCAGCAGAGGACAACTGAAGAGCACAGATACGCAGTATTTT.

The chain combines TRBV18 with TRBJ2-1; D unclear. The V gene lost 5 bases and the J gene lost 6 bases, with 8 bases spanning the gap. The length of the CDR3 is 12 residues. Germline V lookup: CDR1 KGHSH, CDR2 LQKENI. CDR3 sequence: CASSKGFNEQFF. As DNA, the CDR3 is TGTGCCAGCTCAAAGGGATTCAATGAGCAGTTCTTC.

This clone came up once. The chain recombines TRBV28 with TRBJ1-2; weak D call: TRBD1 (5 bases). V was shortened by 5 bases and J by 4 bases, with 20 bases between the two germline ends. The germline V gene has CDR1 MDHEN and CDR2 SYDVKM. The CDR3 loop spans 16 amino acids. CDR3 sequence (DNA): TGTGCCAGCAGTGGGGTACAGGCGTATTTGGGCTATGGCTACACCTTC. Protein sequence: CASSGVQAYLGYGYTF.

In DNA, the CDR3 is TGTGCCAGTAGTCGGGACAGGCGGCCTCGCGAGCAGTACTTC. It yields the protein CASSRDRRPREQYF. The rearrangement uses TRBV19 and TRBJ2-7, with 8 bases lining up with TRBD1. Germline CDR1 and CDR2: LNHDA and SQIVND (reference sequence). The CDR3 spans 14 residues. With V trimmed by 5 bases and J by 6 bases, 9 bases remained unmatched.

The CDR3 DNA sequence: TGTGCCACCAGTGACCCCGAGGGCGGGAGGCTTGGTACGCAGTATTTT. Its translation: CATSDPEGGRLGTQYF. The genes are TRBV24-1 and TRBJ2-3; 8 bases match TRBD2. The CDR3 is 16 residues long. V lost 4 bases and J lost 8; bases outside the gene matches: 13. In germline, CDR1 is KGHDR, CDR2 SFDVKD.

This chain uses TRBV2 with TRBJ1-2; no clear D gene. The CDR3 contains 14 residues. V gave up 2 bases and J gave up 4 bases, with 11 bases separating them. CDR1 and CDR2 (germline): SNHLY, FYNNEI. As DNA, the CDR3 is TGTGCCAGCAGTGAATCGGCGGAGATCTATGGCTACACCTTC. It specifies CASSESAEIYGYTF. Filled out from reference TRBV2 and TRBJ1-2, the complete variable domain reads EPEVTQTPSHQVTQMGQEVILRCVPISNHLYFYWYRQILGQKVEFLVSFYNNEISEKSEIFDDQFSVERPDGSNFTLKIRSTKLEDSAMYFCASSESAEIYGYTFGSGTRLTVV.

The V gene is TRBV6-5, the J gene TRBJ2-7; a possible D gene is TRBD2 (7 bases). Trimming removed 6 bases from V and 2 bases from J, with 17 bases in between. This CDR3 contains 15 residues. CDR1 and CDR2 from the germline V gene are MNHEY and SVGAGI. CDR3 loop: CASSSWDGGPYEQYF. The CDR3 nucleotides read TGTGCCAGCAGCTCTTGGGACGGGGGGCCCTACGAGCAGTACTTC.